This TCR beta chain was retrieved from a study of blood T cell repertoires in COVID-19. Overall study context: Material from acute and convalescent COVID-19 was sourced from the United States, Italy and Spain. From T cells, B-cell-depleted T cells, or PBMCs came the material, which was cDNA or gDNA.

This CDR3 has 21 residues. Germline CDR1 and CDR2: MNHEY and SVGEGT. Between the trimmed V and J ends, which lost 2 bases and 2 bases, there was a span of 29 bases. Study processing details: By means of reference gene primer amplification, nucleated cell counts were estimated. Using immunoSEQ multiplex PCR, the repertoire was profiled, and TCRdb retains in-frame clones only, with some absent. V and J calls and clone size are as listed in that table; D and trimming were resolved from the DNA. Here the sample spans a few hundred thousand clones, about 86% being singletons. This TCR was sampled from a man aged 55 to 70 who had recovered from COVID-19. The chain links TRBV6-2 or TRBV6-3 to TRBJ2-3; possibly TRBD1 for D (6 bases). The sample taken for sequencing was peripheral blood. CDR3 sequence reads: CASSYTPTGTPRHSSTDTQYF. In DNA, the CDR3 is TGTGCCAGCAGTTACACCCCTACTGGGACACCAAGGCATTCTTCCACAGATACGCAGTATTTT.